The 12 T cell receptor beta chains below come from one sample, sequenced in a study of T cell responses to AZD1222 COVID-19 vaccine. Clones were sequenced by immunoSEQ multiplex PCR, and TCRdb holds only the in-frame ones, with some missing. The table shows 150,000 or so clones, with about 92% occurring only once. Sequenced here: peripheral blood, sampled 28 days after the second AZD1222 dose. The receptors were gathered from an adult who received the AZD1222 COVID-19 vaccine.

The chain links TRBV30 to TRBJ2-7, with TRBD1 identical over 7 bases. Germline values: CDR1 GTSNPN, CDR2 SVGIG (reference sequence). This CDR3 has 13 amino acids. Trimming cost V 5 bases and J 4 bases; bases outside gene matches: 8. The CDR3 loop reads CAWHPGTAYEQYF. The CDR3 DNA reads as TGTGCCTGGCATCCAGGGACAGCTTACGAGCAGTACTTC.

This chain links TRBV2 with TRBJ2-2, with TRBD2 matching 10 bases. Germline V gene sequence: CDR1 SNHLY, CDR2 FYNNEI. The CDR3 is made up of 19 amino acids. The trim removed 6 bases at V and 1 base at J, leaving 14 bases unmatched. CDR3 loop: CASSGVEGSGGRNTGELFF. DNA for the CDR3: TGTGCCAGCAGCGGGGTTGAGGGTAGCGGGGGGAGGAACACCGGGGAGCTGTTTTTT.

The chain couples TRBV7-9 to TRBJ1-2; D not resolved. Germline CDR1 SEHNR, CDR2 FQNEAQ (reference sequence). This CDR3 spans 11 amino acids. Trimming stripped 2 bases from V and 13 bases from J, with 11 bases between. This CDR3 reads CASSLKEGSTF. In nucleotides, the CDR3 is TGTGCCAGCAGCTTAAAGGAGGGATCCACCTTC. Variable domain in full (rest from reference TRBV7-9 and TRBJ1-2): DTGVSQNPRHKITKRGQNVTFRCDPISEHNRLYWYRQTLGQGPEFLTYFQNEAQLEKSRLLSDRFSAERPKGSFSTLEIQRTEQGDSAMYLCASSLKEGSTFGSGTRLTVV.

V gene TRBV28 combines with J gene TRBJ1-5; D is unclear. Trimming took off 6 bases at V and 3 bases at J, with 6 bases between the two ends. Looked up from germline, CDR1 is MDHEN and CDR2 is SYDVKM. This CDR3 has 12 residues. CDR3: CASSLTNQPQHF. CDR3 DNA: TGTGCCAGCAGCCTTACCAATCAGCCCCAGCATTTT. Drawing the rest from reference TRBV28 and TRBJ1-5, the complete variable domain is DVKVTQSSRYLVKRTGEKVFLECVQDMDHENMFWYRQDPGLGLRLIYFSYDVKMKEKGDIPEGYSVSREKKERFSLILESASTNQTSMYLCASSLTNQPQHFGDGTRLSIL.

This sequence joins TRBV6-1 and TRBJ2-6; TRBD2 agrees at 7 bases. CDR1 is MNHNS, CDR2 SASEGT, per germline. V trimming: 2 bases; J trimming: 0 bases; junction bases outside the gene matches: 10. The length of the CDR3 is 19 residues. The CDR3 reads CASSERKDGGGSGANVLTF. CDR3 DNA: TGTGCCAGCAGTGAACGCAAGGATGGGGGGGGCTCTGGGGCCAACGTCCTGACTTTC.

The chain joins TRBV4-1 to TRBJ1-2; 7 bases align to TRBD1. The CDR3 extends over 15 amino acids. V gave up 1 base and J gave up 8 bases; unmatched junction bases: 10. Germline V CDR1 and CDR2: MGHRA, YSYEKL. The CDR3 protein is CASSQAGTVFSGYTF. The CDR3 DNA is TGCGCCAGCAGCCAAGCAGGGACAGTATTTAGCGGCTACACCTTC.

This clone has only one observation. The chain joins TRBV6-5 to TRBJ1-1, with D possibly matching TRBD1 (6 bases). The germline CDR1 and CDR2 sequences are MNHEY and SVGAGI. The CDR3 extends over 15 amino acids. The V gene lost 0 bases and the J gene lost 4 bases, with 12 bases spanning the gap. DNA for the CDR3: TGTGCCAGCAGTTACTCGCGGGGGCGAGTCACTGAAGCTTTCTTT. Amino acids: CASSYSRGRVTEAFF.

The chain joins TRBV5-6 to TRBJ2-2; TRBD2 agrees at 7 bases. CDR1 is SGHDT, CDR2 YYEEEE, per germline. The CDR3 has 17 amino acids. J lost 0 bases, V lost 2 bases, and 7 bases had no gene match. CDR3 coding DNA: TGTGCCAGCAGCTTCGCCGGGGCGGGAGCGAACACCGGGGAGCTGTTTTTT. The encoded protein is CASSFAGAGANTGELFF.

The V and J genes are TRBV7-9 and TRBJ2-5, with 10 positions matching TRBD1. Germline V gene sequence: CDR1 SEHNR, CDR2 FQNEAQ (reference sequence). V lost 5 bases to trimming and J lost 7 bases; unmatched junction nucleotides: 10. The CDR3 has 15 amino acids. The DNA of the CDR3 is TGTGCCAGCAGCCAGGAGACAGGGGGCGAGGGGACCCAGTACTTC. Translating it yields CASSQETGGEGTQYF.

The genes are TRBV30 and TRBJ2-1; D is uncertain. Between the trimmed V and J ends, which lost 0 bases and 1 base, there was a span of 10 bases. This CDR3 contains 15 residues. Per germline, CDR1 GTSNPN and CDR2 SVGIG (reference sequence). Here the CDR3 reads CAWSVQLLSYNEQFF. The DNA for the CDR3 is TGTGCCTGGAGTGTACAGCTACTTTCCTACAATGAGCAGTTCTTC.

V usage is TRBV2 and J usage is TRBJ2-2; D assignment may be TRBD1 or TRBD2 (6 bases each). Per the germline V gene, CDR1 is SNHLY and CDR2 is FYNNEI. The CDR3 runs to 17 residues. V was cut by 0 bases and J by 3 bases, with 14 bases left in between. The CDR3 here is CASSEAGGRGDTGELFF. CDR3 nucleotide sequence: TGTGCCAGCAGTGAAGCAGGCGGTAGGGGGGACACCGGGGAGCTGTTTTTT. The full variable domain, its missing parts supplied by reference TRBV2 and TRBJ2-2, is EPEVTQTPSHQVTQMGQEVILRCVPISNHLYFYWYRQILGQKVEFLVSFYNNEISEKSEIFDDQFSVERPDGSNFTLKIRSTKLEDSAMYFCASSEAGGRGDTGELFFGEGSRLTVL.

V gene TRBV3-1 (or the pseudogene TRBV3-2) combines with J gene TRBJ2-7, with a weak D call TRBD1 (5 bases). The V and J ends lost 6 bases and 2 bases respectively, with 14 bases between them. Germline CDR1 LGHDT, CDR2 YNNKEL (reference sequence). The CDR3 is 14 amino acids. CDR3 bases: TGTGCCAGCAGTGTTACCGCGACAGCCTACGAGCAGTACTTC. Translating gives CASSVTATAYEQYF.